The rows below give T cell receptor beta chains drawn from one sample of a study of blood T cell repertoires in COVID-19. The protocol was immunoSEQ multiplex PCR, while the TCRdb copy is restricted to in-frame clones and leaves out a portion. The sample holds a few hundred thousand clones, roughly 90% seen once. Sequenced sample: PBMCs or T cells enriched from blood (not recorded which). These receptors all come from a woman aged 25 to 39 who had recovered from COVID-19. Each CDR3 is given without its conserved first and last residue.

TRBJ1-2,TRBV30,AAPSREWRNGYT
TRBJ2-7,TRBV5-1,ASSLAGGVPPYEQY
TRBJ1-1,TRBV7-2,ASSLEPSGTEAF
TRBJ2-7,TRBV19,ASNQGQTSSYEQY
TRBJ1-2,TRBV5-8,ASSPGTGGSYGYT
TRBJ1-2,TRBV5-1,ASSLGDRVLGRDGYT
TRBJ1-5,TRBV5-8,ASSLDRGNSNQPQH
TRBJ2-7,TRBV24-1,ATSDRRPGQEGYEQY
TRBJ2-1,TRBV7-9,ASSFTAVAEQF
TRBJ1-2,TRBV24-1,ATSEALGLGGYT
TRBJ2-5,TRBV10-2,ASRAGRVAGVRETQY
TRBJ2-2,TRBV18,ASSPLDRVGGELF
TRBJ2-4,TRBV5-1,ASSTTGGRANIQY
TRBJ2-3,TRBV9,ASSGGSGGATDTQY
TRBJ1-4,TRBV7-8,ASAGGGGEKLF
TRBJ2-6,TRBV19,ASRGPGANVLT
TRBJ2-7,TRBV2,ASSSPPREQY
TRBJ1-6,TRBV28,ACLRDRGISPLH
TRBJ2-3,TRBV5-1,ASSLTADTQY
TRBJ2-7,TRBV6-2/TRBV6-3,ASSYQGLIYEQY
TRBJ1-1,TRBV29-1,SLNQGLGTEAF
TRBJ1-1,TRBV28,ASSPGSDRAYTEAF
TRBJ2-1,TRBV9,ASSAHPDNEQF
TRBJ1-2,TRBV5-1,ASSLDNRDSNYGYT
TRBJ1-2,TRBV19,ASSRPGQGFGYT
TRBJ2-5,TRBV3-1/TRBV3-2,ASKVAGEQETQY
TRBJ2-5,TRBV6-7,ASSYSRGQGDETQY
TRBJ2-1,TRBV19,ASSIGGVGAGGNNEQF
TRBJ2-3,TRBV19,ASSMLLTGDLTDTQY
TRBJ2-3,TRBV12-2,ASRPFVAGVTDTQY
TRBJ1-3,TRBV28,ASIDLSEGGNTIY
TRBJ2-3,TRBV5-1,ASSLGTQGAKTDTQY
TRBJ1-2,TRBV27,ASTSGTGTIYGYT
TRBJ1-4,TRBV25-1,ASTSPLEQGATNEKLF
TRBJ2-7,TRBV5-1,ASSFGQGGYEQY
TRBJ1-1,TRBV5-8,ASSPDRGHTEAF
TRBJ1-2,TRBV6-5,ASSYVDSLSGYT
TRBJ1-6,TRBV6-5,ASSYLGTGGSPLH
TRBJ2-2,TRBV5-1,ASSFRGRGQGVTGELF
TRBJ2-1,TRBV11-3,ASSLEEDEQF
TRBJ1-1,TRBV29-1,SVTRGTEAF